Each of the 26 T cell receptor beta chains below was sequenced from the same sample in a study of T cell clonality in common variable immunodeficiency (dated by TCRdb to between 2015 and 2016). Results the study describes overall, beyond this receptor: CVID TCRbeta sequences were reported to have fewer deletions and N-nucleotide insertions and to lack highly modified clones with 13 or more V deletions.

Receptor libraries were prepared by the immunoSEQ multiplex PCR assay. TCRdb's version of the immuneACCESS table is confined to in-frame rearrangements and falls short of the full clone set. An unresolved V gene accounts for under half of the shortfall where checked; the remainder is of unknown origin. Listed for this sample are several thousand clones, none observed only a single time. Of the sample, about 20% is held by the ten largest clones. These TCRs' antigens remain unknown. The sample comprised peripheral blood mononuclear cells. All receptors come from a human donor with common variable immunodeficiency.

As concerns this clone: The CDR3 end lies 3 residues beyond the end of the read and is filled in from the germline J gene. This chain links TRBV30 with TRBJ2-3, with 7 bases aligning to TRBD2. Trimming took 2 bases from V and 1 from J; bases not matched to a gene: 6. This CDR3 is built from 15 residues. The germline V gene has CDR1 GTSNPN and CDR2 SVGIG (reference sequence). The CDR3 sequence is CAWSKIAGGTDTQYF. The CDR3 DNA, read in part, is TGTGCCTGGAGTAAAATAGCGGGCGGCACAGATACG. The full variable domain, in which reference TRBV30 and TRBJ2-3 provide the parts outside the CDR3, is SQTIHQWPATLVQPVGSPLSLECTVEGTSNPNLYWYRQAAGRGLQLLFYSVGIGQISSEVPQNLSASRPQDRQFILSSKKLLLSDSGFYLCAWSKIAGGTDTQYFGPGTRLTVL.

This clone has only a few counts. With the read ending 3 residues before the CDR3 end, the germline J gene is used to fill in that end. This chain links TRBV2 with TRBJ1-3; unclear D gene. This CDR3 contains 15 residues. The V end was cut by 4 bases, the J end by 0 bases, with 10 bases between. Germline V lookup: CDR1 SNHLY, CDR2 FYNNEI. Partial CDR3 DNA: TGTGCCAGCAGTGGATCGAAGGCCTCTGGAAACACC. This encodes CASSGSKASGNT. The whole CDR3 sequence reads CASSGSKASGNTIYF.

With regard to this clone: The CDR3 extends 3 residues past the end of the read, so its final part is completed from the germline J gene. The J gene is TRBJ2-5, the V gene TRBV11-2; 9 nucleotides agree with TRBD2. The CDR3 consists of 14 residues. V gave up 7 bases and J gave up 7 bases; unmatched junction bases: 10. CDR1 and CDR2 (germline): SGHAT, FQNNGV. CDR3 DNA, as far as it was read: TGTGCCAGCACCCAACTAGCGGGTCGGGGGACC. Translated, it gives CASTQLAGRGT. The CDR3 reads in full as CASTQLAGRGTQYF.

For this clone: The read falls 3 residues short of the CDR3 end, and the missing part is taken from the germline J gene. The chain carries TRBV30 and TRBJ2-2; D is ambiguous. Trimming shortened V by 4 bases and J by 7 bases, and 10 bases separated the two germline ends. The germline V gene has CDR1 GTSNPN and CDR2 SVGIG (reference sequence). CDR3 length: 12 residues. Incomplete CDR3 DNA: TGTGCCTGGAAAGGGTCTTACGGGGAG. Translated: CAWKGSYGE. The CDR3 reads in full as CAWKGSYGELFF.

The sample holds many counts of this clone. The DNA ends 3 residues before the CDR3 does, and the rest of the CDR3 is filled in from the germline J gene. This chain connects TRBV7-9 to TRBJ2-7; D gene uncertain. Per germline, CDR1 SEHNR and CDR2 FQNEAQ (reference sequence). V shed 1 base and J shed 6 bases, with 10 bases lying between them. This CDR3 is 13 amino acids long. Partial CDR3 DNA: TGTGCCAGCAGCTTAGAGTCAACGGGCGAG. As protein: CASSLESTGE. The entire CDR3 protein is CASSLESTGEQYF.

This clone was recorded at least ten times. The read ends 3 residues shy of where the CDR3 ends; the end is completed using the germline J gene. The chain employs TRBV20-1 and TRBJ2-5; unclear D gene. There are 13 residues in the CDR3. Deletions cut 3 bases from V and 5 bases from J, with 13 bases between. Looked up from germline, CDR1 is DFQATT and CDR2 is SNEGSKA (reference sequence). The CDR3 bases that were read are TGCAGTGCTAGCCCTGGAACCGGGGAGACC. Translation: CSASPGTGET. The CDR3 reads in full as CSASPGTGETQYF.

This clone was seen at least ten times. The sequenced fragment ends 3 residues before the CDR3 boundary, so the rest is inferred from the germline J gene. The chain joins TRBV7-9 to TRBJ1-1; D remains unclear. The V end lost 2 bases, the J end lost 5 bases, and 9 bases lay between the germline ends. The CDR3 extends over 13 amino acids. Germline assignment: CDR1 SEHNR and CDR2 FQNEAQ (reference sequence). The part of the CDR3 DNA that was read is TGTGCCAGCAGCTTAAGTCTCGGGACTGAA. This gives the protein CASSLSLGTE. In full, the CDR3 is CASSLSLGTEAFF.

This clone showed up many times. The CDR3 end is not reached by the read, which stops 3 residues before it; the germline J gene fills it in. The chain combines TRBV7-9 with TRBJ2-2; D is ambiguous. CDR1 SEHNR and CDR2 FQNEAQ come from the germline V gene (reference sequence). CDR3 length: 11 residues. V lost 5 bases to trimming and J lost 5 bases, with 3 bases between them. The sequenced CDR3 bases are TGTGCCAGCAGCCATACCGGGGAG. Translating it yields CASSHTGE. The complete CDR3 reads CASSHTGELFF.

This clone was seen at least ten times. The missing CDR3 end, 3 residues past where the read stops, is filled in from the germline J gene. The chain is built from TRBV27 and TRBJ2-7; D unclear. Per germline, CDR1 MNHEY and CDR2 SMNVEV (reference sequence). The CDR3 is 14 amino acids. Trimming removed 2 bases at V and 2 bases at J, with 10 bases between. The CDR3 loop is CASSLKAETYEQYF. Partial CDR3 DNA: TGTGCCAGCAGTTTAAAGGCAGAGACCTACGAG.

This clone was recorded at least ten times. The DNA read from the CDR3 is TGTGCCAGCAGACGCAGCAGGACAGCCGATTCACCC. Encoded protein: CASRRSRTADSP. The whole CDR3 is CASRRSRTADSPLHF. The V and J genes are TRBV12-3 or TRBV12-4 and TRBJ1-6; perhaps TRBD1 as D (6 bases). Coverage ceases 3 residues before the CDR3 finishes, and the germline J gene fills in the end. Between the trimmed V and J ends, which lost 6 bases and 8 bases, there was a span of 17 bases. This CDR3 comprises 15 residues.

This clone was recorded at least ten times. The CDR3 end lies 3 residues beyond the end of the read and is filled in from the germline J gene. The V and J genes are TRBV2 and TRBJ2-2; D call uncertain. V lost 6 bases to trimming and J lost 0 bases, with 11 bases between them. CDR3 size: 15 residues. CDR1 is SNHLY, CDR2 FYNNEI, per germline. The sequenced part of the CDR3 DNA is TGTGCCAGCAGGGCCTCCGAGGCGAACACCGGGGAG. Protein product: CASRASEANTGE. From start to end, the CDR3 is CASRASEANTGELFF.

A few counts support this clone. Coverage ceases 3 residues before the CDR3 finishes, and the germline J gene fills in the end. The V and J genes are TRBV19 and TRBJ2-2, with 10 bases matching TRBD2. CDR1 is LNHDA, CDR2 SQIVND, per germline (reference sequence). CDR3 length equals 17 residues. V trimming: 2 bases; J trimming: 3 bases; junction bases outside the gene matches: 6. The part of the CDR3 DNA that was read is TGTGCCAGTAGTATACCTAGCGGGAGCCTTGACACCGGGGAG. Its protein is CASSIPSGSLDTGE. The entire CDR3 is CASSIPSGSLDTGELFF.

This clone was seen many times. CDR3 DNA (partial): TGTGCCACCAGCAGAGATGACTACAGGGTGGAGGACACCGGGGAG. The encoded protein is CATSRDDYRVEDTGE. From start to end, the CDR3 is CATSRDDYRVEDTGELFF. This sequence joins TRBV15 and TRBJ2-2, with a possible D match to TRBD1 (6 bases). Coverage ceases 3 residues before the CDR3 finishes, and the germline J gene fills in the end. Looked up from germline, CDR1 is LNHNV and CDR2 is YYDKDF (reference sequence). Trimming cost V 0 bases and J 3 bases, with 17 bases left between them. The CDR3 is made up of 18 amino acids.

This clone has more than one count but fewer than ten. Read coverage stops 3 residues before the CDR3 terminus; the germline J gene supplies the remainder. The chain uses TRBV10-2 and TRBJ1-1; tentatively, D is TRBD1 (5 bases). The V end was cut by 4 bases, the J end by 1 base, with 10 bases between. The CDR3 length is 14 residues. Germline V lookup: CDR1 WSHSY, CDR2 SAAADI. CDR3 DNA (partial): TGCGCCAGCAGTGCAGGGTCAGGGAACACTGAA. Its translation is CASSAGSGNTE. The full-length CDR3 reads as CASSAGSGNTEAFF.

In this sample, this clone turned up many times. The read ends 3 residues before the CDR3 terminus; that terminus is restored from the germline J gene. The chain carries TRBV11-2 and TRBJ2-2; the D is unclear. Per germline, CDR1 SGHAT and CDR2 FQNNGV. With 6 bases removed from V and 1 base from J, the gap between germline ends came to 12 bases. The CDR3 loop spans 15 amino acids. Incomplete CDR3 DNA: TGTGCCAGCAGTGTGAGAGGCCAGAACACCGGGGAG. Translated: CASSVRGQNTGE. The whole CDR3 reads CASSVRGQNTGELFF.

This clone occurred a few times. The CDR3 end is not reached by the read, which stops 3 residues before it; the germline J gene fills it in. This chain joins TRBV18 and TRBJ2-7; unclear D gene. The CDR3 covers 15 residues. V lost 0 bases to trimming and J lost 2 bases, with 11 bases between them. From germline, CDR1 is KGHSH and CDR2 LQKENI. The CDR3 is CASSPPGDLAYEQYF. CDR3 bases read: TGTGCCAGCTCACCACCGGGCGATTTAGCCTACGAG.

In this sample, this clone turned up many times. The CDR3 region is CASSLFAGGTDTQYF. The sequenced part of the CDR3 DNA is TGTGCCAGCAGCTTATTTGCGGGAGGCACAGATACG. The V gene is TRBV7-9, the J gene TRBJ2-3, with TRBD2 matching over 7 bases. Sequencing ends 3 residues short of the CDR3 end; the germline J gene provides the rest. The CDR3 is 15 amino acids. The J segment lost 1 base and the V segment lost 2 bases, leaving 3 bases of the junction unmatched. CDR1 and CDR2 from the germline V gene are SEHNR and FQNEAQ (reference sequence).

With respect to this clone: The sequenced fragment ends 3 residues before the CDR3 boundary, so the rest is inferred from the germline J gene. The V and J genes are TRBV19 and TRBJ2-7, with 11 bases that match TRBD2. CDR3 size: 14 residues. Unmatched junction bases numbered 3, after V lost 4 bases and J lost 4 bases. Germline V gene lookup returns CDR1 LNHDA and CDR2 SQIVND (reference sequence). The CDR3 bases that were read are TGTGCCAGTAGTAGCCTAGCGGGAGGTTACGAG. Amino acids: CASSSLAGGYE. The full CDR3 reads CASSSLAGGYEQYF.

For this clone: The read falls 3 residues short of the CDR3 end, and the missing part is taken from the germline J gene. The chain couples TRBV7-6 to TRBJ1-1; a possible D gene is TRBD1 (6 bases). The CDR3 is 15 residues long. V was clipped by 1 base and J by 2 bases, with 11 bases between them. Germline values: CDR1 SGHVS, CDR2 FNYEAQ. The DNA read from the CDR3 is TGTGCCAGCAGCTTAGAACAGGGTGCCAACACTGAA. Its translation is CASSLEQGANTE. The whole CDR3 sequence reads CASSLEQGANTEAFF. Looking up the rest from reference TRBV7-6 and TRBJ1-1 gives the full variable domain: GAGVSQSPRYKVTKRGQDVALRCDPISGHVSLYWYRQALGQGPEFLTYFNYEAQQDKSGLPNDRFSAERPEGSISTLTIQRTEQRDSAMYRCASSLEQGANTEAFFGQGTRLTVV.

This clone was found many times. The read terminates 3 residues before the CDR3 end, so the remaining end is supplied by the germline J gene. J is TRBJ1-3 and V is TRBV28, with D possibly TRBD1 on 5 matching bases. This CDR3 has 16 amino acids. V was shortened by 3 bases and J by 4 bases, with 16 bases between the two germline ends. CDR1 and CDR2 (germline): MDHEN, SYDVKM. This CDR3 is CASSFWGGEKGNTIYF. Incomplete CDR3 DNA: TGTGCCAGCAGTTTTTGGGGCGGGGAGAAGGGAAACACC.

A remark on this clone: The sequence runs out 3 residues before the end of the CDR3; the remainder is reconstructed from the germline J gene. The J gene is TRBJ2-1, the V gene TRBV19; 8 bases fit TRBD2. CDR1 is LNHDA and CDR2 is SQIVND in the germline V gene (reference sequence). The J segment lost 7 bases and the V segment lost 8 bases, leaving 7 bases of the junction unmatched. The CDR3 is made up of 13 amino acids. This chain's CDR3 is CASRAGVRNEQFF. The covered CDR3 bases are TGTGCCAGTCGAGCGGGAGTTCGGAATGAG. Using reference TRBV19 and TRBJ2-1 for the parts outside the CDR3, the full variable domain is DGGITQSPKYLFRKEGQNVTLSCEQNLNHDAMYWYRQDPGQGLRLIYYSQIVNDFQKGDIAEGYSVSREKKESFPLTVTSAQKNPTAFYLCASRAGVRNEQFFGPGTRLTVL.

This CDR3 is CSAARLASSYEQYF. The covered CDR3 bases are TGCAGTGCTGCTAGACTAGCCAGCTCCTACGAG. This chain connects TRBV20-1 to TRBJ2-7, with TRBD2 matching 7 bases. The CDR3 is cut off 3 residues early in the read; its end comes from the germline J gene. The V and J ends lost 5 bases and 0 bases, in that order; junction bases with no gene match: 7. This CDR3 has 14 residues. Germline CDR1 is DFQATT and CDR2 is SNEGSKA (reference sequence).

This clone was observed a handful of times. The read terminates 3 residues ahead of where the CDR3 ends, so the germline J gene completes it. V gene TRBV7-9 combines with J gene TRBJ2-3; weak D call: TRBD1 (5 bases). V was shortened by 1 base and J by 2 bases, with 10 bases between the two germline ends. Germline CDR1 is SEHNR and CDR2 is FQNEAQ (reference sequence). CDR3 size: 15 residues. The CDR3 region is CASSLGQGYTDTQYF. Partial CDR3 DNA: TGTGCCAGCAGCTTAGGCCAGGGATACACAGATACG.

This clone was observed many times. The read ends 3 residues shy of where the CDR3 ends; the end is completed using the germline J gene. This chain connects TRBV4-2 to TRBJ1-1; a weak D match, TRBD1 (6 bases). V was shortened by 4 bases and J by 1 base, with 13 bases between the two germline ends. This CDR3 has 15 amino acids. Germline CDR1 reads LGHNA; CDR2 reads YNFKEQ. Partial CDR3 DNA: TGTGCCAGCAGCCCTCGGGGGGGCGAGAACACTGAA. Its protein product is CASSPRGGENTE. The whole CDR3 region reads CASSPRGGENTEAFF.

Worth noting for this clone: One junction end does not reproduce the germline sequence, and a read error may be involved. This CDR3 is CASSSQLEQETQYF. The DNA read from the CDR3 is TGTGCTAGCAGCTCCCAACTAGAACAAGAGACC. The V call is TRBV7-7, the J call TRBJ2-5, with D possibly TRBD2 on 5 matching bases. The read comes to an end 3 residues before the CDR3 does, leaving the germline J gene to fill in the end. Germline V gene sequence: CDR1 SSHAT, CDR2 FNYEAQ (reference sequence). CDR3 length: 14 residues. Supplemented by reference TRBV7-7 and TRBJ2-5, the full variable domain reads GAGVSQSPRYKVTKRGQDVTLRCDPISSHATLYWYQQALGQGPEFLTYFNYEAQPDKSGLPSDRFSAERPEGSISTLTIQRTEQRDSAMYRCASSSQLEQETQYFGPGTRLLVL.

This clone appeared a few times. The read halts 3 residues ahead of the CDR3 end, with the missing end drawn from the germline J gene. This chain uses TRBV7-6 with TRBJ2-5; D is perhaps TRBD1 (6 bases). V lost 1 base to trimming and J lost 6 bases, with 12 bases between them. This CDR3 region has 14 residues. Germline lookup yields CDR1 SGHVS and CDR2 FNYEAQ. The CDR3 spells CASSLVQGQKTQYF. Partial CDR3 DNA: TGTGCCAGCAGCTTAGTGCAGGGGCAAAAGACC.